This T cell receptor (beta chain) comes out of a study of regulatory T cells in long-lasting Graves disease. In germline, CDR1 is SNHLY, CDR2 FYNNEI. This CDR3 has 15 amino acids. The V and J ends lost 7 bases and 8 bases, in that order; junction bases with no gene match: 12. Time point: newly diagnosed GD, antithyroid drugs for less than 3 months. PBMCs were the source of the RNA used for TCR sequencing. Overall study findings and caveats: There was favoring of TRBV28, TRBJ1-2 and TRBJ2-5 in persistent disease.

About this clonotype itself: Its target is not known.

With iRepertoire HTBI primers and Arm-PCR of CDR3 regions, TCR beta libraries were built. TCRdb re-analysed the multiplex PCR reads in MiXCR, keeping a single row per CDR3 protein. The repertoire holds under 700,000 distinct CDR3 sequences, with 15% to 20% as singletons. These data also featured in a second study, about T cells in Graves' hyperthyroidism and ophthalmopathy. As that study records: Each diagnosis drew on symptoms, thyroxine, TRAb, thyroid ultrasound and orbital computed tomography findings.

The chain carries TRBV2 and TRBJ2-3; 10 positions agree with TRBD2. The source of this sequence is a woman aged 35-65 years with Graves disease. The sequenced sample was peripheral blood mononuclear cells (PBMCs), obtained at new diagnosis, from a patient treated with antithyroid drugs. Here the CDR3 reads CASIPMSGGGGTQYF. The CDR3 DNA reads as TGTGCCAGCATTCCGATGAGCGGGGGGGGGGGTACGCAGTATTTT.